One and the same sample provided the 5 T cell receptor beta chains below, sequenced in a study of CD8+ T cells in alopecia areata. Extracted RNA was reverse transcribed into cDNA, the sequencing template. The method was immunoSEQ multiplex PCR; TCRdb's version includes in-frame clones alone and lacks a portion of them. The record shows 200,000 to 300,000 clones for this sample, with no singletons present. It was with CD4, CD8alpha, NKG2D, NKG2ACE and other markers that pooled cutaneous lymph node cells were sorted. Sequencing input: CD4+ T cells sorted from a lymph node. The receptors stem from a C3H/HeJ mouse with alopecia areata. The MHC haplotype of the strain is H2-k.

This clone was recorded a few times. Gene names are mouse gene names. From the germline J gene comes the end of the CDR3, since the read stops 4 residues before it. This chain joins TRBV13-2 and TRBJ2-5; 8 nucleotides agree with TRBD2. Trimming at V came to 2 bases and at J to 0 bases, leaving 2 bases not matched to a gene. The CDR3 runs 15 residues. Germline CDR1 reads NNHNN; CDR2 reads SYGAGS (reference sequence). CDR3 loop: CASGEGGANQDTQYF. CDR3 DNA (partial): TGTGCCAGCGGTGAAGGGGGGGCCAACCAAGAC.

Only a few counts were recorded for this clone. Gene and germline names: mouse. The read halts 4 residues ahead of the CDR3 end, with the missing end drawn from the germline J gene. Other DNA variants within this sample encode the same CDR3. V is TRBV13-1 and J is TRBJ1-2; D is possibly TRBD1 (5 bases). The V and J ends lost 0 bases and 1 base respectively, with 7 bases between them. In germline, CDR1 is NSHNY, CDR2 SYGAGN. The CDR3 runs 14 residues. CDR3 sequence: CASSDVQGNSDYTF. The covered CDR3 bases are TGTGCCAGCAGTGATGTTCAGGGAAACTCC.

A remark on this clone: All gene names here are mouse names. The read falls 4 residues short of the CDR3 end, and the missing part is taken from the germline J gene. The genes are TRBV19 and TRBJ2-7; the match to TRBD1 covers 8 bases. V was clipped by 2 bases and J by 0 bases; unmatched bases: 7. Germline V gene data show CDR1 as FNHDT and CDR2 as SITEND (reference sequence). The CDR3 totals 16 residues. CDR3 region: CASSMGYRGSSYEQYF. Partial CDR3 DNA: TGTGCCAGCAGTATGGGGTACAGGGGGAGCTCCTAT.

Note on this clone: The gene names here belong to mouse. Read data end 4 residues before the CDR3 end; the end is taken from the germline J gene. The chain employs TRBV19 and TRBJ2-5; the match to TRBD2 covers 10 bases. Germline CDR1 reads FNHDT; CDR2 reads SITEND (reference sequence). There are 14 residues in the CDR3. CDR3: CASSKGLGVDTQYF. The DNA read from the CDR3 is TGTGCCAGCAGTAAAGGACTGGGGGTAGAC.

Turning to this clone: The genes and germline here are from mouse. The CDR3 goes on 4 residues after the read ends, and that part is filled in from the germline J gene. The same CDR3 is also encoded by other DNA sequences in this sample. The chain combines TRBV19 with TRBJ2-7; a possible D gene is TRBD1 (5 bases). The CDR3 runs 14 residues. The germline V gene has CDR1 FNHDT and CDR2 SITEND (reference sequence). Trimming removed 4 bases from V and 0 bases from J, with 11 bases in between. The CDR3 bases that were read are TGTGCCAGCAGTCCCCGACAGAGCTCCTAT. Encoded protein: CASSPRQSSY. Given in full, the CDR3 is CASSPRQSSYEQYF.